The clone carrying this T cell receptor beta chain showed up just once. These data are taken from a study of blood T cell repertoires in COVID-19. Clones were sequenced by immunoSEQ multiplex PCR, and TCRdb holds only the in-frame ones, with some missing. This table has 200,000 to 250,000 clones, 65% to 90% appearing once. Germline assignment: CDR1 MNHEY and CDR2 SVGEGT. This CDR3 spans 13 amino acids. V lost 0 bases, J lost 12 bases, and 12 bases lay in between. The receptor's source is a woman aged 40 to 50 with acute COVID-19. Sequencing was done on a sample of PBMCs or T cells enriched from blood (not recorded which). The chain joins TRBV6-2 or TRBV6-3 to TRBJ1-5, with D possibly TRBD1 on 6 matching bases. CDR3 region: CASSYSRGRYQHF. The CDR3 nucleotides read TGTGCCAGCAGTTACTCGAGGGGGAGATACCAGCATTTT.